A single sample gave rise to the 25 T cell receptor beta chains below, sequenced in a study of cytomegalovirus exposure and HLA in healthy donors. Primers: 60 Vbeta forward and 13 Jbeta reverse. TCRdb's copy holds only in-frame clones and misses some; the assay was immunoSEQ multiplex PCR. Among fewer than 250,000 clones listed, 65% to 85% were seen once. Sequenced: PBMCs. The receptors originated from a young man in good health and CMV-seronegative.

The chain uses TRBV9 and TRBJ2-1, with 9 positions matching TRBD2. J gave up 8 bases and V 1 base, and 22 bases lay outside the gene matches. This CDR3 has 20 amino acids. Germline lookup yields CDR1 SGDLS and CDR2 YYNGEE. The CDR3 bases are TGTGCCAGCAGCGTAAGCCCTACGTTCTTGGCTCGCGGGGGGGACCATGAGCAGTTCTTC. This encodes CASSVSPTFLARGGDHEQFF. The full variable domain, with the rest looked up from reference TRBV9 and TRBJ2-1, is DSGVTQTPKHLITATGQRVTLRCSPRSGDLSVYWYQQSLDQGLQFLIQYYNGEERAKGNILERFSAQQFPDLHSELNLSSLELGDSALYFCASSVSPTFLARGGDHEQFFGPGTRLTVL.

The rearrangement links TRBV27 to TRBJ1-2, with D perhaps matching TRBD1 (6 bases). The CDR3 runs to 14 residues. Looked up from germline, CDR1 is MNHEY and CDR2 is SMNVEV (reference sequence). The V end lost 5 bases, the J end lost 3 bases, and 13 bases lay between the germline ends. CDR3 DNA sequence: TGTGCCAGCAGTCCCCGGACAGAATACTATGGCTACACCTTC. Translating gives CASSPRTEYYGYTF.

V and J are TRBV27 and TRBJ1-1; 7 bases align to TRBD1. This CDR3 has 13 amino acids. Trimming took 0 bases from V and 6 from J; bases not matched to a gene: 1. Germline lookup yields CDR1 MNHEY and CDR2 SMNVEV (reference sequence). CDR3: CASSLSGGPEAFF. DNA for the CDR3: TGTGCCAGCAGTTTATCAGGGGGCCCTGAAGCTTTCTTT.

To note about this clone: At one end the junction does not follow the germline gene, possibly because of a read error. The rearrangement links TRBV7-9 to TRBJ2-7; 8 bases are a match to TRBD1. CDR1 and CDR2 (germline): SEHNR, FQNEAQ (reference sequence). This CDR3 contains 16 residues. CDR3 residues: CSSSHARTGLSYEQYF. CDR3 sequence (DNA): TGTTCCAGCAGCCACGCTCGGACAGGGCTCTCCTACGAGCAGTACTTC.

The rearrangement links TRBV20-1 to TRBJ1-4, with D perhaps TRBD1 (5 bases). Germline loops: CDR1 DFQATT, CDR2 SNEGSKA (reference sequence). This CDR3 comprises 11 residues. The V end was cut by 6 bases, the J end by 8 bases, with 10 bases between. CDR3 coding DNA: TGCAGTGCGCAGGGCCGGGAAAAACTGTTTTTT. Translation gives CSAQGREKLFF.

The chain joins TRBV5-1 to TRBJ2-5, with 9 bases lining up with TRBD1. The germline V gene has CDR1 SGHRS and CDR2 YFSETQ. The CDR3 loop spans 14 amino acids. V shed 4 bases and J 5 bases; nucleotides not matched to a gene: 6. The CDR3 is CASSQGQGRETQYF. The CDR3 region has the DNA TGCGCCAGCAGCCAGGGACAGGGAAGGGAGACCCAGTACTTC.

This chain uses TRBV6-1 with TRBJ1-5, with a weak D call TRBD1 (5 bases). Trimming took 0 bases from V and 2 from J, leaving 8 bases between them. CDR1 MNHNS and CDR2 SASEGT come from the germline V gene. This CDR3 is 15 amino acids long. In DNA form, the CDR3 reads TGTGCCAGCAGTGAAGCGGGGGGAGGCAATCAGCCCCAGCATTTT. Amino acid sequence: CASSEAGGGNQPQHF.

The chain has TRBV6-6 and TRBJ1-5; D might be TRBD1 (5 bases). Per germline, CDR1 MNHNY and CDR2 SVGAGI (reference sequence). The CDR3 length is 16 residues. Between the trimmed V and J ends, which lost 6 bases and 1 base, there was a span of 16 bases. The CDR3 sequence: CASSMNLKGSNQPQHF. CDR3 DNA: TGTGCCAGCAGCATGAACTTAAAGGGGAGCAATCAGCCCCAGCATTTT.

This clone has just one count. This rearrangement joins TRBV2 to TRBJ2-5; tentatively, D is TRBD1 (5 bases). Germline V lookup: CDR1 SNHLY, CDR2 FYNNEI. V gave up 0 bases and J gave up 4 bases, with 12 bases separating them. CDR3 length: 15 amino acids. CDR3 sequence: CASSEAMAGIETQYF. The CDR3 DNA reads TGTGCCAGCAGTGAAGCGATGGCAGGGATAGAGACCCAGTACTTC.

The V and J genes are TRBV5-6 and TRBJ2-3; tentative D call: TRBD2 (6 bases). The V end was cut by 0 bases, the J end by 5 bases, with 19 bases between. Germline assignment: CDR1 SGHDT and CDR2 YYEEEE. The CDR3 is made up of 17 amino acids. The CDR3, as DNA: TGTGCCAGCAGCTTGGCCGGTCAGACCCCGCGGGGAGATACGCAGTATTTT. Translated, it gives CASSLAGQTPRGDTQYF. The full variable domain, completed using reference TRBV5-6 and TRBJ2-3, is DAGVTQSPTHLIKTRGQQVTLRCSPKSGHDTVSWYQQALGQGPQFIFQYYEEEERQRGNFPDRFSGHQFPNYSSELNVNALLLGDSALYLCASSLAGQTPRGDTQYFGPGTRLTVL.

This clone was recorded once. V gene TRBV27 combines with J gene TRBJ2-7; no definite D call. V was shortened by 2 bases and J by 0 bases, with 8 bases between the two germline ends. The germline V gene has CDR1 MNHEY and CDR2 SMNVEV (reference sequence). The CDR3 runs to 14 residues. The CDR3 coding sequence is TGTGCCAGCAGTTTAGCAGGATTCTCCTACGAGCAGTACTTC. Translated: CASSLAGFSYEQYF.

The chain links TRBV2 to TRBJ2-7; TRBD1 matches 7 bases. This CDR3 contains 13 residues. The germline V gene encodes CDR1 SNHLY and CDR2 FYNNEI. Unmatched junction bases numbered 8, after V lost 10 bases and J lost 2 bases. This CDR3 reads CATLRDSAYEQYF. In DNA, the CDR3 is TGTGCCACCCTCCGGGACAGCGCCTACGAGCAGTACTTC.

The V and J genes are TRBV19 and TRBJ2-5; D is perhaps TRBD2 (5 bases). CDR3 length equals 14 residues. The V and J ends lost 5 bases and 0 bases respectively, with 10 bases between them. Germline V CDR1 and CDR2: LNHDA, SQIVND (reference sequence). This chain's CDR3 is CASSHGLNQETQYF. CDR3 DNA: TGTGCCAGTAGTCATGGACTTAACCAAGAGACCCAGTACTTC.

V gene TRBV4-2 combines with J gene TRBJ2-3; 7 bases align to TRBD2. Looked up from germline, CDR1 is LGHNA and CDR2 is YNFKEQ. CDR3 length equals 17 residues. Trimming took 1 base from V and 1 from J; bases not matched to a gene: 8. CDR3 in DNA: TGTGCCAGCAGCCAAGTCCCCCGGACTAGACGCACAGATACGCAGTATTTT. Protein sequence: CASSQVPRTRRTDTQYF.

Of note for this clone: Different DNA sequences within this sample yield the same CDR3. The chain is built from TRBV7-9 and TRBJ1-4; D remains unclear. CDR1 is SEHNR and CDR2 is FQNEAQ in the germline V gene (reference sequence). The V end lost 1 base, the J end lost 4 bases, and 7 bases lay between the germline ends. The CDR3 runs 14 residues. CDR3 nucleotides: TGTGCCAGCAGCTTAGGGCAGTATAATGAAAAACTGTTTTTT. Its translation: CASSLGQYNEKLFF.

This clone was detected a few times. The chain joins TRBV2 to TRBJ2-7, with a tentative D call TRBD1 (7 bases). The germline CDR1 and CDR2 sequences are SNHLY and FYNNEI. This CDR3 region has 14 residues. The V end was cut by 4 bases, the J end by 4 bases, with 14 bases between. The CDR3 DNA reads TGTGCCAGCAGTGGGTACGGGGGACAGTACGAGCAGTACTTC. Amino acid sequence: CASSGYGGQYEQYF. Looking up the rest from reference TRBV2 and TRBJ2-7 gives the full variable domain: EPEVTQTPSHQVTQMGQEVILRCVPISNHLYFYWYRQILGQKVEFLVSFYNNEISEKSEIFDDQFSVERPDGSNFTLKIRSTKLEDSAMYFCASSGYGGQYEQYFGPGTRLTVT.

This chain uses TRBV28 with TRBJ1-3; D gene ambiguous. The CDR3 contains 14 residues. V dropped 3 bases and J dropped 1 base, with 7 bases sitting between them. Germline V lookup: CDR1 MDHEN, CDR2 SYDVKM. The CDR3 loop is CASSFSGSGNTIYF. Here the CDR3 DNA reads TGTGCCAGCAGTTTTTCGGGGTCTGGAAACACCATATATTTT. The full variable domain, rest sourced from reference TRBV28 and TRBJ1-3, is DVKVTQSSRYLVKRTGEKVFLECVQDMDHENMFWYRQDPGLGLRLIYFSYDVKMKEKGDIPEGYSVSREKKERFSLILESASTNQTSMYLCASSFSGSGNTIYFGEGSWLTVV.

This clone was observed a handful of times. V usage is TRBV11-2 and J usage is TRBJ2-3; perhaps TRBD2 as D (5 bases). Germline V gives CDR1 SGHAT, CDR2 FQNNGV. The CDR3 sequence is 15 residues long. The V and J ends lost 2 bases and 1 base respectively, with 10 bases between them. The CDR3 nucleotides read TGTGCCAGCAGCTTACGGGGAGCGCGCACAGATACGCAGTATTTT. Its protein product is CASSLRGARTDTQYF.

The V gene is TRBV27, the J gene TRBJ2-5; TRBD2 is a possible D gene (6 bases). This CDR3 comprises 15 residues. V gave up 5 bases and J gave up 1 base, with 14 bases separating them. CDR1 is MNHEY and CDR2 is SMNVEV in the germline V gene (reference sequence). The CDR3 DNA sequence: TGTGCCAGCAGTCCCCGACGGGGGATCCAAGAGACCCAGTACTTC. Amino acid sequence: CASSPRRGIQETQYF.

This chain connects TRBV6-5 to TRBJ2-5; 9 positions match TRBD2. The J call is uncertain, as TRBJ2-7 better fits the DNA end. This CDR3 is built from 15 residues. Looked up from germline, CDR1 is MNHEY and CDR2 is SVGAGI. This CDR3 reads CASSYGASGAYEQYF. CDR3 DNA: TGTGCCAGCAGTTACGGGGCTAGCGGGGCCTACGAGCAGTACTTC.

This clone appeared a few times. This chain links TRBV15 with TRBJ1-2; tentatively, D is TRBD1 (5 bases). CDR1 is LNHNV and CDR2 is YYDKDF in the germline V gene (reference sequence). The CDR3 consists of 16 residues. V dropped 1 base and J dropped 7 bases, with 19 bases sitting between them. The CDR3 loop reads CATSRVRQGGVGGYTF. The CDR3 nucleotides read TGTGCCACCAGCAGAGTCAGGCAGGGTGGTGTCGGTGGCTACACCTTC.

CDR3 DNA sequence: TGTGCCAGCAGCTTGGGCGGGGACCCGGAGGGGGAGCAGTACTTC. Its protein product is CASSLGGDPEGEQYF. The chain carries TRBV5-6 and TRBJ2-7; the D gene is possibly TRBD2 (6 bases). Between the trimmed V and J ends, which lost 0 bases and 7 bases, there was a span of 17 bases. Per germline, CDR1 SGHDT and CDR2 YYEEEE. The length of the CDR3 is 15 residues.

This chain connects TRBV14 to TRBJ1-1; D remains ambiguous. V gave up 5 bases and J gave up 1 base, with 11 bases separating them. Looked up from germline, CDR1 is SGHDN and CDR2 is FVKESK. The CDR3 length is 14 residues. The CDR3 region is CASSIPGRNTEAFF. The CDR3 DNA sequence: TGTGCCAGCAGCATTCCCGGGAGGAACACTGAAGCTTTCTTT.

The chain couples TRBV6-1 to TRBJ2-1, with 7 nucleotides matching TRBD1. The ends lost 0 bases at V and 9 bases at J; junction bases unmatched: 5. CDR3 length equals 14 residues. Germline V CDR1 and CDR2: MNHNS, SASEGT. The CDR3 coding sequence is TGTGCCAGCAGTGAAGCGGTGGCAGGGGGTGAGCAGTTCTTC. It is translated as CASSEAVAGGEQFF.

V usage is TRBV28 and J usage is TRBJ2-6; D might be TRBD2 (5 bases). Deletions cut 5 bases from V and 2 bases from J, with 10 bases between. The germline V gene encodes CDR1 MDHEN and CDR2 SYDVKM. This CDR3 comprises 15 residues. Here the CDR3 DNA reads TGTGCCAGCAGTCAGACGAGGGCTGGGGCCAACGTCCTGACTTTC. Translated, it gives CASSQTRAGANVLTF.